This passage covers 26 T cell receptor beta chains from one sample sequenced in a study of blood T cell repertoires in COVID-19. Assay used: immunoSEQ multiplex PCR; TCRdb lists only in-frame clones, some missing. The data hold roughly 34,000 clones, with roughly 90% observed a single time. The material sequenced was peripheral blood. The receptors shown here come from a man aged 60 to 75 with active or convalescent COVID-19.

This chain links TRBV28 with TRBJ1-1, with 7 bases that match TRBD1. The CDR3 length is 12 residues. Germline V gene data show CDR1 as MDHEN and CDR2 as SYDVKM. V gave up 8 bases and J gave up 11 bases; unmatched junction bases: 11. The CDR3 nucleotides are TGTGCCAGCGCCGCACAGGGGATGAATGCTTTCTTT. Its protein is CASAAQGMNAFF.

CDR3 in DNA: TGCGCCAGCAGCCTGCAGGGGGCTGAGACAGATACGCAGTATTTT. Residues: CASSLQGAETDTQYF. The rearrangement joins TRBV5-1 to TRBJ2-3; 8 bases agree with TRBD1. Germline lookup yields CDR1 SGHRS and CDR2 YFSETQ. The CDR3 runs 15 residues. V dropped 4 bases and J dropped 3; count of bases not matched to a gene: 7.

The chain recombines TRBV20-1 with TRBJ2-5, with 12 bases fitting TRBD2. CDR3 length: 14 amino acids. Germline loops: CDR1 DFQATT, CDR2 SNEGSKA (reference sequence). J lost 4 bases, V lost 3 bases, and 3 bases had no gene match. CDR3 coding DNA: TGCAGTGCTAGTACTAGCGGGAGGTCAGAGACCCAGTACTTC. This gives the protein CSASTSGRSETQYF.

The gene calls are TRBV24-1 and TRBJ2-1; 9 bases are a match to TRBD1. Germline CDR1 KGHDR, CDR2 SFDVKD. The CDR3 length is 16 residues. V lost 3 bases, J lost 9 bases, and 11 bases stayed unmatched. The CDR3 region is CATSDAGQGLNSEQFF. CDR3 bases: TGTGCCACCAGTGATGCGGGACAGGGATTAAACAGTGAGCAGTTCTTC.

The chain carries TRBV19 and TRBJ2-6; a weak D match, TRBD1 (6 bases). CDR1 and CDR2 from the germline V gene are LNHDA and SQIVND (reference sequence). Trimming took 4 bases from V and 2 from J, leaving 15 bases between them. The CDR3 has 17 amino acids. CDR3 coding DNA: TGTGCCAGTAGTACCTCGGCGGCAGGGGCTGGGGCCAACGTCCTGACTTTC. Its protein product is CASSTSAAGAGANVLTF.

This rearrangement joins TRBV6-5 to TRBJ1-6, with D maybe TRBD1 (6 bases). Germline V gene data show CDR1 as MNHEY and CDR2 as SVGAGI. V gave up 7 bases and J gave up 8 bases, with 15 bases separating them. CDR3 size: 14 residues. CDR3 DNA: TGTGCCAGCACCGAGGGGGTAGTCGATTCACCCCTCCACTTT. Translating gives CASTEGVVDSPLHF.

The chain recombines TRBV6-2 or TRBV6-3 with TRBJ2-3, with TRBD2 matching over 8 bases. With V trimmed by 0 bases and J by 2 bases, 4 bases remained unmatched. The germline V gene has CDR1 MNHEY and CDR2 SVGEGT. There are 16 residues in the CDR3. CDR3 sequence reads: CASSYSTGGDTDTQYF. The CDR3 region has the DNA TGTGCCAGCAGTTACTCGACGGGGGGGGACACAGATACGCAGTATTTT.

CDR3 amino acids: CASTPGGTSGTKILQETQYF. CDR3 sequence (DNA): TGTGCCAGTACCCCAGGGGGGACTAGCGGGACCAAAATTCTTCAAGAGACCCAGTACTTC. This chain joins TRBV19 and TRBJ2-5; 13 bases match TRBD2. The CDR3 spans 20 residues. V was pared by 7 bases and J by 2 bases, with 19 bases of the junction left unmatched. CDR1 is LNHDA and CDR2 is SQIVND in the germline V gene (reference sequence).

The CDR3 here is CASSPDSRTQYF. The DNA of the CDR3 is TGTGCCAGCAGTCCAGACTCCCGTACGCAGTATTTT. The chain links TRBV12-3 or TRBV12-4 to TRBJ2-3, with D uncertain. The CDR3 sequence is 12 residues long. Trimming took 5 bases from V and 8 from J, leaving 11 bases between them.

V usage is TRBV28 and J usage is TRBJ1-5, with D perhaps matching TRBD1 (5 bases). CDR1 and CDR2 (germline): MDHEN, SYDVKM. The CDR3 extends over 14 amino acids. The V and J ends lost 3 bases and 5 bases respectively, with 11 bases between them. CDR3: CASSFGAGDQPQHF. CDR3 in DNA: TGTGCCAGCAGTTTTGGGGCAGGAGATCAGCCCCAGCATTTT.

This clone has a single count. CDR3 DNA: TGCGCCAGCAGCCAAACAGCCTTCTCTGGAAACACCATATATTTT. Amino acid sequence: CASSQTAFSGNTIYF. The chain combines TRBV4-1 with TRBJ1-3; D gene uncertain. CDR3 length: 15 amino acids. The ends were cut back, 2 bases at V and 0 bases at J, with 8 bases in the middle. Germline CDR1 is MGHRA and CDR2 is YSYEKL.

The chain employs TRBV6-1 and TRBJ1-3; D is possibly TRBD1 (5 bases). With 0 bases removed from V and 0 bases from J, the gap between germline ends came to 12 bases. The germline CDR1 and CDR2 sequences are MNHNS and SASEGT. This CDR3 has 17 amino acids. CDR3 in amino acids: CASSEAGAHFSGNTIYF. The CDR3 DNA reads TGTGCCAGCAGTGAAGCAGGGGCGCATTTCTCTGGAAACACCATATATTTT.

This clone was found once. This chain connects TRBV4-1 to TRBJ2-1, with D tentatively TRBD2 (6 bases). V lost 0 bases to trimming and J lost 4 bases, with 13 bases between them. Germline-derived CDR1 and CDR2 are MGHRA and YSYEKL. The CDR3 sequence is 16 residues long. The CDR3 here is CASSQEKVAVYNEQFF. The DNA of the CDR3 is TGCGCCAGCAGCCAAGAAAAGGTAGCGGTATACAATGAGCAGTTCTTC.

This chain joins TRBV2 and TRBJ1-1; 8 positions match TRBD1. The CDR3 consists of 14 residues. Germline V lookup: CDR1 SNHLY, CDR2 FYNNEI. The V and J ends lost 2 bases and 3 bases, in that order; junction bases with no gene match: 2. The CDR3 DNA reads TGTGCCAGCAGTGAACAGGGGGCAGACACTGAAGCTTTCTTT. Its translation: CASSEQGADTEAFF.

The chain employs TRBV4-3 and TRBJ1-2; D remains ambiguous. The CDR3 extends over 16 amino acids. Germline values: CDR1 LGHNA, CDR2 YSLEER. The V gene lost 0 bases and the J gene lost 3 bases, with 14 bases spanning the gap. The CDR3, as DNA: TGCGCCAGCAGCCAAGATGCGGTCGTTAGGTACTATGGCTACACCTTC. This sequence encodes CASSQDAVVRYYGYTF.

This chain joins TRBV4-3 and TRBJ1-1; possibly TRBD1 for D (6 bases). Germline CDR1 is LGHNA and CDR2 is YSLEER. This CDR3 has 16 amino acids. V dropped 0 bases and J dropped 3 bases, with 14 bases sitting between them. CDR3 in amino acids: CASSQDNWTVYTEAFF. CDR3 DNA: TGCGCCAGCAGCCAAGATAATTGGACAGTCTACACTGAAGCTTTCTTT.

This clone has a single count. The J gene is TRBJ2-2, the V gene TRBV7-2; possible D gene TRBD1, 6 bases. Per germline, CDR1 SGHTA and CDR2 FQGNSA. V was pared by 3 bases and J by 0 bases, with 11 bases between. This CDR3 has 16 amino acids. In DNA, the CDR3 is TGTGCCAGCAGCTTCGTTGGGGGCGCGAACACCGGGGAGCTGTTTTTT. Its protein product is CASSFVGGANTGELFF.

The rearrangement uses TRBV7-6 and TRBJ2-5; 7 positions agree with TRBD2. This CDR3 region has 17 residues. V dropped 2 bases and J dropped 2; count of bases not matched to a gene: 11. Germline CDR1 reads SGHVS; CDR2 reads FNYEAQ. CDR3 residues: CASSLRFGLVGQETQYF. The CDR3 DNA is TGTGCCAGCAGCTTACGGTTTGGACTAGTCGGACAAGAGACCCAGTACTTC. The whole variable domain, filled in from reference TRBV7-6 and TRBJ2-5, reads GAGVSQSPRYKVTKRGQDVALRCDPISGHVSLYWYRQALGQGPEFLTYFNYEAQQDKSGLPNDRFSAERPEGSISTLTIQRTEQRDSAMYRCASSLRFGLVGQETQYFGPGTRLLVL.

V usage is TRBV5-4 and J usage is TRBJ2-7, with 9 bases that match TRBD2. After removal of 7 bases from V and 4 bases from J, the junction contained 6 bases not matched to a gene. CDR3 size: 13 residues. CDR1 and CDR2 (germline): SGHNT, YYREEE (reference sequence). CDR3 sequence reads: CASWNSGSYEQYF. The CDR3 coding sequence is TGTGCCAGCTGGAATAGCGGGAGTTACGAGCAGTACTTC.

The J gene is TRBJ2-2, the V gene TRBV15; D might be TRBD1 (5 bases). This CDR3 comprises 16 residues. In germline, CDR1 is LNHNV, CDR2 YYDKDF (reference sequence). V lost 5 bases and J 3 bases, leaving 16 bases between the germline ends. The CDR3 DNA is TGTGCCACCAGCCTGGGATGGGGCTTAGACACCGGGGAGCTGTTTTTT. Its translation is CATSLGWGLDTGELFF. Variable domain in full (rest from reference TRBV15 and TRBJ2-2): DAMVIQNPRYQVTQFGKPVTLSCSQTLNHNVMYWYQQKSSQAPKLLFHYYDKDFNNEADTPDNFQSRRPNTSFCFLDIRSPGLGDTAMYLCATSLGWGLDTGELFFGEGSRLTVL.

The chain couples TRBV4-2 to TRBJ1-6; the match to TRBD1 covers 7 bases. The CDR3 consists of 15 residues. Germline CDR1 LGHNA, CDR2 YNFKEQ. V lost 8 bases and J lost 6; bases outside the gene matches: 10. The CDR3 region is CASGIPGQLNSPLHF. CDR3 in DNA: TGTGCCAGCGGAATACCGGGACAGCTTAATTCACCCCTCCACTTT.

The CDR3 spells CAIKPGLITEAFF. DNA for the CDR3: TGTGCCATCAAGCCAGGGTTGATCACTGAAGCTTTCTTT. The chain joins TRBV10-3 to TRBJ1-1; D possibly corresponds to TRBD1 (5 bases). V lost 7 bases and J 4 bases, leaving 13 bases between the germline ends. Germline V lookup: CDR1 ENHRY, CDR2 SYGVKD. CDR3 length: 13 residues.

The gene calls are TRBV5-1 and TRBJ2-7; D perhaps matches TRBD2 (6 bases). CDR1 SGHRS and CDR2 YFSETQ come from the germline V gene. This CDR3 has 15 amino acids. V was trimmed by 0 bases and J by 2 bases, leaving 12 bases between them. This chain's CDR3 is CASSLGFGGTYEQYF. The DNA of the CDR3 is TGCGCCAGCAGCTTGGGGTTTGGGGGGACCTACGAGCAGTACTTC.

This clone was found once. The J gene is TRBJ1-1, the V gene TRBV7-3, with TRBD1 identical over 11 bases. Trimming took 4 bases from V and 11 from J; bases not matched to a gene: 12. Germline-derived CDR1 and CDR2 are SGHTA and FQGTGA. CDR3 length equals 15 residues. CDR3 DNA sequence: TGTGCCAGCAGCTCATTTCAAAGGGACAGGGGGGCCGCTTTCTTT. It specifies CASSSFQRDRGAAFF.

This rearrangement joins TRBV7-2 to TRBJ2-5; 10 bases are a match to TRBD2. V shed 3 bases and J 4 bases; nucleotides not matched to a gene: 2. CDR3 length equals 14 residues. Looked up from germline, CDR1 is SGHTA and CDR2 is FQGNSA. Here the CDR3 DNA reads TGTGCCAGCAGCTTTTTAGCGGGGGGAGAGACCCAGTACTTC. Translation gives CASSFLAGGETQYF.

The J gene is TRBJ2-7, the V gene TRBV27; 9 nucleotides agree with TRBD2. The CDR3 covers 14 residues. Trimming removed 5 bases from V and 3 bases from J; junction bases left unmatched: 5. CDR1 is MNHEY and CDR2 is SMNVEV in the germline V gene (reference sequence). The CDR3 protein is CASSLRLADYEQYF. The CDR3 DNA is TGTGCCAGCAGTCTCAGACTAGCGGACTACGAGCAGTACTTC.